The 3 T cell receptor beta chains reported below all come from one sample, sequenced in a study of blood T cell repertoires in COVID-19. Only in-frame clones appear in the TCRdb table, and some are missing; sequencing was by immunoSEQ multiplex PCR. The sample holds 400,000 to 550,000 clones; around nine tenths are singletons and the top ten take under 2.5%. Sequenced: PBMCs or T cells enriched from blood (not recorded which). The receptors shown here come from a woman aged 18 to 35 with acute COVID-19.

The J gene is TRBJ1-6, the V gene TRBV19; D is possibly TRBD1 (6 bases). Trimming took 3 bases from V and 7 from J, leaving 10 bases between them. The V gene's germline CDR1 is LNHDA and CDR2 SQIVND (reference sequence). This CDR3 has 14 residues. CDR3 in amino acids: CASSIGRGNSPLHF. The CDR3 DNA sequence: TGTGCCAGTAGTATCGGCAGGGGCAATTCACCCCTCCACTTT.

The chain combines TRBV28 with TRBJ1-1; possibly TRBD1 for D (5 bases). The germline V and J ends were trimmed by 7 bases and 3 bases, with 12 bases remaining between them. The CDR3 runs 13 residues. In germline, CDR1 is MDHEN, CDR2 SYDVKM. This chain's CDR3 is CASTLSRDTEAFF. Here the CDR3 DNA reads TGTGCCAGCACCCTATCCAGGGACACTGAAGCTTTCTTT.

The CDR3: CASSTGRAAGYTF. DNA of the CDR3: TGTGCCAGTAGTACCGGCAGGGCGGCCGGCTACACCTTC. The chain employs TRBV19 and TRBJ1-2, with D maybe TRBD1 (5 bases). In germline, CDR1 is LNHDA, CDR2 SQIVND (reference sequence). Trimming shortened V by 4 bases and J by 8 bases, and 14 bases separated the two germline ends. The CDR3 contains 13 residues. Full variable domain (outside the CDR3, taken from reference TRBV19 and TRBJ1-2): DGGITQSPKYLFRKEGQNVTLSCEQNLNHDAMYWYRQDPGQGLRLIYYSQIVNDFQKGDIAEGYSVSREKKESFPLTVTSAQKNPTAFYLCASSTGRAAGYTFGSGTRLTVV.